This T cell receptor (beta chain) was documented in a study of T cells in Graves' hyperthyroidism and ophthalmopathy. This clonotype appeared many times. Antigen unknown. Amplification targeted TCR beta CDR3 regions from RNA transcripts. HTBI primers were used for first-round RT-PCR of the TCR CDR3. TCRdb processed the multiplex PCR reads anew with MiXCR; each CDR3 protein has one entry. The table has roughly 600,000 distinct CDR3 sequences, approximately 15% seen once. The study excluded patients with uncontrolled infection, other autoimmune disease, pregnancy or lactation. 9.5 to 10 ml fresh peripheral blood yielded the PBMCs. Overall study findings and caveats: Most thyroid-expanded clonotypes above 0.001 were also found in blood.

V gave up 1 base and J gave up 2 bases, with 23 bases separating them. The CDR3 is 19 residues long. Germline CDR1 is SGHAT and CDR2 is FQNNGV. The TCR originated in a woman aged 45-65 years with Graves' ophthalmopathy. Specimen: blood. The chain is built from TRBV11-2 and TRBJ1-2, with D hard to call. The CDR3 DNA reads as TGTGCCAGCAGCTTAGTCGGTGGAGCGTCAGACGCCAAAAACTATGGCTACACCTTC. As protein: CASSLVGGASDAKNYGYTF. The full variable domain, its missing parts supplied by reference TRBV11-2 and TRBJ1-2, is EAGVAQSPRYKIIEKRQSVAFWCNPISGHATLYWYQQILGQGPKLLIQFQNNGVVDDSQLPKDRFSAERLKGVDSTLKIQPAKLEDSAVYLCASSLVGGASDAKNYGYTFGSGTRLTVV.